The 27 T cell receptor beta chains in this list originate from one sample, sequenced in a study of T cells in Graves' hyperthyroidism and ophthalmopathy. TCR beta CDR3 regions were amplified from RNA. The HTBI primer set was used in a first-round RT-PCR of the TCR CDR3. TCRdb reprocessed the multiplex PCR reads with MiXCR, giving one entry per CDR3 protein. The sample has 640,000 or so distinct CDR3 sequences; around 14% are singletons. Sequenced input: blood. These receptors all stem from a woman aged 18-29 years with Graves' ophthalmopathy.

The CDR3 nucleotides read TGTGCCAGCAGTGAGTCTTTAAAGAACACTGAAGCTTTCTTT. Translating it yields CASSESLKNTEAFF. The rearrangement links TRBV25-1 to TRBJ1-1, with unresolved D. Germline V gene lookup returns CDR1 MGHDK and CDR2 SYGVNS. This CDR3 spans 14 amino acids. V dropped 3 bases and J dropped 1 base, with 9 bases sitting between them.

The chain links TRBV5-4 to TRBJ2-1, with 10 bases fitting TRBD2. The CDR3 has 18 residues. The germline V gene encodes CDR1 SGHNT and CDR2 YYREEE (reference sequence). V was clipped by 2 bases and J by 4 bases; unmatched bases: 12. The CDR3 nucleotides read TGTGCCAGCAGCTTAAGAAGCGGGAGGGGAAGGGAGTACAATGAGCAGTTCTTC. It codes for CASSLRSGRGREYNEQFF.

This clonotype was seen only a few times. This chain connects TRBV6-1 to TRBJ2-2; D is perhaps TRBD2 (5 bases). CDR3 length: 18 amino acids. Germline V CDR1 and CDR2: MNHNS, SASEGT. Trimming stripped 5 bases from V and 6 bases from J, with 25 bases between. In DNA, the CDR3 is TGTGCCAGCAGTCTGAGAGTGCCTGGCGGGCCATGGGCCGGGGAGCTGTTTTTT. Protein: CASSLRVPGGPWAGELFF.

This clonotype appeared many times. The genes are TRBV7-2 and TRBJ2-3; no clear D. Trimming pared 1 base from V and 6 bases from J, leaving 11 bases between. The CDR3 extends over 14 amino acids. The germline V gene encodes CDR1 SGHTA and CDR2 FQGNSA. The CDR3 nucleotides read TGTGCCAGCAGCTTAGATGGTCCCGCTGATACGCAGTATTTT. Amino acids: CASSLDGPADTQYF.

This clonotype showed up many times. V gene TRBV2 combines with J gene TRBJ2-7; 9 nucleotides line up with TRBD2. The CDR3 is 14 amino acids. The germline V gene has CDR1 SNHLY and CDR2 FYNNEI. J gave up 2 bases and V 7 bases, and 6 bases lay outside the gene matches. The chain's CDR3 is CASIETSGTYEQYF. CDR3 in DNA: TGTGCCAGCATAGAGACTAGCGGTACCTACGAGCAGTACTTC.

In this sample, this clonotype turned up many times. This chain links TRBV10-3 with TRBJ2-7, with D possibly being TRBD1 (8 bases). The germline V gene has CDR1 ENHRY and CDR2 SYGVKD. The CDR3 extends over 16 amino acids. Trimming cost V 0 bases and J 4 bases, with 16 bases left between them. CDR3 residues: CAISESNTGGAYEQYF. The CDR3 DNA is TGTGCCATCAGTGAGTCTAACACAGGGGGGGCATACGAGCAGTACTTC.

This clonotype came up a few times. The V gene is TRBV5-4, the J gene TRBJ2-5; 8 bases map to TRBD2. This CDR3 is built from 14 residues. CDR1 is SGHNT, CDR2 YYREEE, per germline (reference sequence). The V gene end was trimmed by 0 bases and the J gene end by 3 bases; junction bases not matched to a gene: 1. The CDR3 DNA is TGTGCCAGCAGCTTGGGGACTAGCAAAGAGACCCAGTACTTC. This sequence encodes CASSLGTSKETQYF.

This clonotype was found many times. V is TRBV28 and J is TRBJ1-1; 8 bases are a match to TRBD1. The length of the CDR3 is 17 residues. Germline V lookup: CDR1 MDHEN, CDR2 SYDVKM. Trimming at V came to 5 bases and at J to 2 bases, leaving 13 bases not matched to a gene. CDR3 DNA sequence: TGTGCCAGCAGTCAAACAGCCGGGACAGGCTTTAACACTGAAGCTTTCTTT. Translation: CASSQTAGTGFNTEAFF.

This clonotype was recorded many times. The rearrangement links TRBV7-2 to TRBJ2-5, with D possibly matching TRBD2 (5 bases). CDR3 length: 18 amino acids. Trimming pared 1 base from V and 0 bases from J, leaving 18 bases between. Germline V gene sequence: CDR1 SGHTA, CDR2 FQGNSA. CDR3 sequence: CASSLDPPETTYQETQYF. Written as DNA, the CDR3 is TGTGCCAGCAGCTTAGACCCCCCGGAGACTACGTACCAAGAGACCCAGTACTTC.

The sample holds a few counts of this clonotype. CDR3 loop: CSVTRVRTDTQYF. The CDR3 DNA reads as TGCAGCGTAACTCGGGTCAGGACAGATACGCAGTATTTT. The V gene is TRBV29-1, the J gene TRBJ2-3; D remains ambiguous. From germline, CDR1 is SQVTM and CDR2 ANQGSEA. This CDR3 is 13 amino acids long. V lost 6 bases to trimming and J lost 3 bases, with 13 bases between them.

The chain carries TRBV3-1 and TRBJ2-4, with TRBD1 matching 8 bases. With V trimmed by 4 bases and J by 3 bases, 11 bases remained unmatched. Germline V CDR1 and CDR2: LGHDT, YNNKEL (reference sequence). The CDR3 length is 17 residues. CDR3 DNA: TGTGCCAGCAGCCGGGACAGGCACTCCTGGGGCAAAAACATTCAGTACTTC. Amino acids: CASSRDRHSWGKNIQYF.

The rearrangement joins TRBV4-2 to TRBJ2-3; TRBD2 aligns across 7 bases. The CDR3 contains 17 residues. Germline CDR1 LGHNA, CDR2 YNFKEQ. V shed 6 bases and J 2 bases; nucleotides not matched to a gene: 14. The CDR3 protein is CASRGHAGESITDTQYF. The CDR3 nucleotides are TGTGCCAGCAGAGGGCACGCGGGAGAATCCATCACAGATACGCAGTATTTT.

This clonotype has ten or more counts. V usage is TRBV29-1 and J usage is TRBJ2-7, with D possibly being TRBD1 or TRBD2 (7 bases each). Germline CDR1 reads SQVTM; CDR2 reads ANQGSEA. V was clipped by 3 bases and J by 2 bases, with 17 bases between them. CDR3 length equals 15 residues. CDR3: CSVEQGGGTPYEQYF. CDR3 bases: TGCAGCGTTGAGCAGGGGGGGGGGACTCCCTACGAGCAGTACTTC.

The chain has TRBV25-1 and TRBJ2-2, with D uncertain. The CDR3 is made up of 14 amino acids. Germline assignment: CDR1 MGHDK and CDR2 SYGVNS. V dropped 6 bases and J dropped 5 bases, with 13 bases sitting between them. CDR3 amino acids: CASSLTLKTGELFF. DNA of the CDR3: TGTGCCAGCAGCCTTACCCTAAAGACCGGGGAGCTGTTTTTT.

A remark on this clonotype: A read error may be the cause here, since a much bigger clone is one base away. The chain recombines TRBV29-1 with TRBJ2-7; D perhaps matches TRBD1 (7 bases). Matching the DNA end better, TRBJ2-1 makes the J call doubtful. Germline V gene sequence: CDR1 SQVTM, CDR2 ANQGSEA. This CDR3 comprises 12 residues. Written as DNA, the CDR3 is TGCAGCGGGAGGGGGCAGGGCTACGAGCAGTTCTTC. Its protein product is CSGRGQGYEQFF.

This clonotype came up many times. This chain links TRBV2 with TRBJ2-2; tentatively, D is TRBD1 (6 bases). The germline gives CDR1 SNHLY, CDR2 FYNNEI. This CDR3 region has 14 residues. The V end was cut by 5 bases, the J end by 6 bases, with 13 bases between. The CDR3 coding sequence is TGTGCCAGCAGTATACAGGGTGTGGCCGGGGAGCTGTTTTTT. This sequence encodes CASSIQGVAGELFF.

At least ten counts were recorded for this clonotype. The gene calls are TRBV18 and TRBJ2-5, with D tentatively TRBD1 (6 bases). Trimming removed 4 bases from V and 5 bases from J, with 17 bases in between. The CDR3 is made up of 15 amino acids. The germline CDR1 and CDR2 sequences are KGHSH and LQKENI. Here the CDR3 DNA reads TGTGCCAGCTCACTAAACCGACAGGCCATGGAGACCCAGTACTTC. Translated, it gives CASSLNRQAMETQYF.

This clonotype was seen only a few times. CDR3 in amino acids: CASSSGTGGKNEQFF. The CDR3 bases are TGTGCCAGCAGCTCCGGGACAGGGGGTAAAAATGAGCAGTTCTTC. V gene TRBV27 combines with J gene TRBJ2-1; the match to TRBD1 covers 11 bases. CDR3 size: 15 residues. Unmatched junction bases numbered 8, after V lost 6 bases and J lost 7 bases. CDR1 MNHEY and CDR2 SMNVEV come from the germline V gene (reference sequence).

This clonotype was detected only a few times. The chain carries TRBV28 and TRBJ2-7, with D possibly being TRBD2 (6 bases). Trimming took 7 bases from V and 0 from J, leaving 10 bases between them. Per the germline V gene, CDR1 is MDHEN and CDR2 is SYDVKM. The CDR3 loop spans 13 amino acids. Here the CDR3 DNA reads TGTGCCAGCAACGGGGGTTTCTCCTACGAGCAGTACTTC. This translates into CASNGGFSYEQYF.

In its sample, this clonotype was seen many times. The V gene is TRBV7-2, the J gene TRBJ2-5; the match to TRBD2 covers 13 bases. In germline, CDR1 is SGHTA, CDR2 FQGNSA. V was pared by 5 bases and J by 5 bases, with 5 bases of the junction left unmatched. This CDR3 is 15 amino acids long. The DNA of the CDR3 is TGTGCCAGCAGCGCCCGACTAGCGGGAGGTGAGACCCAGTACTTC. Its protein is CASSARLAGGETQYF. Full variable domain (missing parts from reference TRBV7-2 and TRBJ2-5): GAGVSQSPSNKVTEKGKDVELRCDPISGHTALYWYRQSLGQGLEFLIYFQGNSAPDKSGLPSDRFSAERTGGSVSTLTIQRTQQEDSAVYLCASSARLAGGETQYFGPGTRLLVL.

This clonotype was observed many times. The rearrangement links TRBV6-1 to TRBJ2-5, with D perhaps matching TRBD2 (6 bases). Germline V CDR1 and CDR2: MNHNS, SASEGT. The CDR3 is made up of 12 amino acids. V was trimmed by 4 bases and J by 4 bases, leaving 7 bases between them. Written as DNA, the CDR3 is TGTGCCAGCAGTGCAGCGGGAGAGACCCAGTACTTC. Translated: CASSAAGETQYF.

This clonotype was recorded a few times. CDR3 sequence reads: CSALALSGANVLTF. The CDR3 DNA is TGCAGTGCTCTAGCCCTCTCTGGGGCCAACGTCCTGACTTTC. The chain combines TRBV20-1 with TRBJ2-6, with a possible D match to TRBD2 (5 bases). V was trimmed by 5 bases and J by 0 bases, leaving 8 bases between them. Germline V gives CDR1 DFQATT, CDR2 SNEGSKA (reference sequence). This CDR3 is 14 amino acids long.

This clonotype was counted at least ten times. The V call is TRBV6-1, the J call TRBJ1-2, with a tentative D call TRBD1 (6 bases). The germline V gene has CDR1 MNHNS and CDR2 SASEGT. The CDR3 consists of 15 residues. Trimming left V 5 bases short and J 4 bases short, with 17 bases between. The CDR3 loop reads CASSLSGGGGYGYTF. DNA of the CDR3: TGTGCCAGCAGTCTCTCCGGGGGCGGTGGCTATGGCTACACCTTC.

V usage is TRBV7-9 and J usage is TRBJ1-5, with D possibly matching TRBD1 (5 bases). The CDR3 runs to 17 residues. CDR1 is SEHNR, CDR2 FQNEAQ, per germline (reference sequence). V lost 5 bases, J lost 0 bases, and 17 bases lay in between. CDR3 amino acids: CASSRGVGRYSNQPQHF. CDR3 DNA: TGTGCCAGCAGCCGAGGAGTGGGACGGTATAGCAATCAGCCCCAGCATTTT.

This clonotype appeared a few times. This chain links TRBV5-6 with TRBJ2-3, with D perhaps TRBD2 (6 bases). V dropped 2 bases and J dropped 4 bases, with 14 bases sitting between them. Germline CDR1 is SGHDT and CDR2 is YYEEEE. The CDR3 is made up of 15 amino acids. The CDR3 reads CASSFTGAASDTQYF. In DNA form, the CDR3 reads TGTGCCAGCAGCTTTACGGGAGCGGCATCAGATACGCAGTATTTT.

J is TRBJ1-5 and V is TRBV7-9, with 8 bases matching TRBD1. Germline lookup yields CDR1 SEHNR and CDR2 FQNEAQ (reference sequence). This CDR3 comprises 17 residues. V dropped 3 bases and J dropped 4; count of bases not matched to a gene: 11. This CDR3 reads CASSFGQGVHENQPQHF. The CDR3 coding sequence is TGTGCCAGCAGCTTTGGACAGGGCGTGCACGAAAATCAGCCCCAGCATTTT.

This clonotype was seen more than once but under ten times. The rearrangement joins TRBV27 to TRBJ2-3; 9 bases align to TRBD1. Germline trimming cut 3 bases from V and 2 bases from J; bases unmatched to any gene: 9. CDR1 and CDR2 (germline): MNHEY, SMNVEV (reference sequence). This CDR3 comprises 17 residues. CDR3: CASSFQLRDRVTDTQYF. The CDR3 nucleotides are TGTGCCAGCAGTTTCCAACTCCGGGACAGGGTCACAGATACGCAGTATTTT.